These 21 T cell receptor beta chains were sequenced from one sample in a study of memory CD4+ T cells and cytomegalovirus serostatus. The sort gate was single viable CD3+CD4+CD8-CD45RO+ cells for memory CD4+ T cells. Measured with immunoSEQ multiplex PCR; TCRdb has only the in-frame clones, and not every one. The sample has 65,000 to 95,000 clones; around 80% are singletons. Specimen: memory CD4+ T cells from blood. The receptors shown here come from an adult in good health and CMV-seronegative.

The genes are TRBV6-5 and TRBJ1-5, with D possibly matching TRBD1 (6 bases). Trimming took off 4 bases at V and 7 bases at J, with 11 bases between the two ends. The CDR3 extends over 13 amino acids. CDR1 MNHEY and CDR2 SVGAGI come from the germline V gene. The CDR3 region is CASSFDRTQPQHF. As DNA, the CDR3 is TGTGCCAGCAGTTTCGACAGGACACAGCCCCAGCATTTT.

V and J are TRBV7-9 and TRBJ2-3, with 7 bases identical to TRBD2. V lost 9 bases, J lost 5 bases, and 11 bases stayed unmatched. Germline V lookup: CDR1 SEHNR, CDR2 FQNEAQ (reference sequence). This CDR3 region has 14 residues. As DNA, the CDR3 is TGTGCCAGGGGGGGGAACAACTCTGTAGATACGCAGTATTTT. This gives the protein CARGGNNSVDTQYF.

This rearrangement joins TRBV2 to TRBJ2-3; possible D gene TRBD1, 5 bases. The CDR3 contains 14 residues. V was pared by 6 bases and J by 4 bases, with 14 bases between. Germline CDR1 and CDR2: SNHLY and FYNNEI. The CDR3: CASSLEQDADTQYF. In DNA form, the CDR3 reads TGTGCCAGCAGCTTGGAACAGGACGCAGATACGCAGTATTTT.

The CDR3, as DNA: TGTGCCATCAGCCTTCAGGGTGAGGCCTATGGCTACACCTTC. Its protein is CAISLQGEAYGYTF. The chain links TRBV10-3 to TRBJ1-2; D may be TRBD1 (5 bases). The CDR3 extends over 14 amino acids. The ends were cut back, 6 bases at V and 4 bases at J, with 15 bases in the middle. Per the germline V gene, CDR1 is ENHRY and CDR2 is SYGVKD.

This chain joins TRBV6-5 and TRBJ2-3; the D gene is possibly TRBD2 (7 bases). The germline V and J ends were trimmed by 4 bases and 3 bases, with 14 bases remaining between them. CDR3 length: 15 amino acids. Germline CDR1 and CDR2: MNHEY and SVGAGI. The DNA of the CDR3 is TGTGCCAGCAGTTCCTTGCGGGGGCTGACAGATACGCAGTATTTT. Its translation is CASSSLRGLTDTQYF.

The V gene is TRBV9, the J gene TRBJ1-3, with a possible D match to TRBD1 (6 bases). The V and J ends lost 3 bases and 9 bases respectively, with 16 bases between them. Germline CDR1 is SGDLS and CDR2 is YYNGEE. CDR3 length: 14 residues. The CDR3 bases are TGTGCCAGCAGCGAAGGAACAGGGTGGCCCACCATATATTTT. The encoded protein is CASSEGTGWPTIYF. Full variable domain (missing parts from reference TRBV9 and TRBJ1-3): DSGVTQTPKHLITATGQRVTLRCSPRSGDLSVYWYQQSLDQGLQFLIQYYNGEERAKGNILERFSAQQFPDLHSELNLSSLELGDSALYFCASSEGTGWPTIYFGEGSWLTVV.

This clone was found once. The rearrangement uses TRBV18 and TRBJ1-5; D not certain. V lost 5 bases, J lost 0 bases, and 8 bases lay in between. The CDR3 is 14 amino acids. Germline V gene lookup returns CDR1 KGHSH and CDR2 LQKENI. As DNA, the CDR3 is TGTGCCAGCTCAACGGGGAATAGCAATCAGCCCCAGCATTTT. It encodes CASSTGNSNQPQHF.

CDR3 in DNA: TGTGCCAGTAGTCGGGCGGGGACTAATGAAAAACTGTTTTTT. It specifies CASSRAGTNEKLFF. The genes are TRBV19 and TRBJ1-4; D ambiguous. Per germline, CDR1 LNHDA and CDR2 SQIVND (reference sequence). There are 14 residues in the CDR3. V lost 5 bases, J lost 2 bases, and 9 bases lay in between.

The chain has TRBV15 and TRBJ1-2, with 8 nucleotides matching TRBD1. J lost 8 bases, V lost 4 bases, and 12 bases had no gene match. The CDR3 is 15 amino acids. CDR1 is LNHNV and CDR2 is YYDKDF in the germline V gene (reference sequence). CDR3 sequence reads: CATSTDGSGGRGYTF. Here the CDR3 DNA reads TGTGCCACCAGCACTGACGGATCAGGGGGCCGAGGCTACACCTTC. The variable domain in full, with the rest retrieved from reference TRBV15 and TRBJ1-2, is DAMVIQNPRYQVTQFGKPVTLSCSQTLNHNVMYWYQQKSSQAPKLLFHYYDKDFNNEADTPDNFQSRRPNTSFCFLDIRSPGLGDTAMYLCATSTDGSGGRGYTFGSGTRLTVV.

The chain combines TRBV9 with TRBJ2-1; 11 bases agree with TRBD2. Germline CDR1 and CDR2: SGDLS and YYNGEE. With 3 bases clipped from V and 8 bases from J, the junction kept 10 bases outside the gene matches. The CDR3 length is 16 residues. The CDR3 sequence: CASSGIAGGLYHEQFF. The CDR3 bases are TGTGCCAGCAGCGGTATAGCGGGGGGGCTTTACCATGAGCAGTTCTTC.

The V call is TRBV30, the J call TRBJ2-3, with TRBD1 matching over 7 bases. Losses at the gene ends were 0 bases for V and 5 bases for J; bases not matched to a gene: 5. The CDR3 loop spans 14 amino acids. Per germline, CDR1 GTSNPN and CDR2 SVGIG (reference sequence). The DNA of the CDR3 is TGTGCCTGGAGTGTACGACAGGGAATAGATACGCAGTATTTT. As protein: CAWSVRQGIDTQYF.

The chain has TRBV5-1 and TRBJ2-7; D gene uncertain. From germline, CDR1 is SGHRS and CDR2 YFSETQ. V lost 4 bases, J lost 6 bases, and 11 bases lay in between. CDR3 length: 12 amino acids. CDR3 sequence: CASSLDAFEQYF. CDR3 DNA: TGCGCCAGCAGCCTGGACGCCTTCGAGCAGTACTTC.

This chain uses TRBV14 with TRBJ1-3; 8 positions match TRBD1. CDR3 length: 18 residues. The J segment lost 4 bases and the V segment lost 2 bases, leaving 13 bases of the junction unmatched. CDR1 and CDR2 (germline): SGHDN, FVKESK. In nucleotides, the CDR3 is TGTGCCAGCAGCCAAAGTTGGCGACTACGGGACAGGGGAAACACCATATATTTT. Amino acid sequence: CASSQSWRLRDRGNTIYF.

V gene TRBV10-1 combines with J gene TRBJ2-7; D remains ambiguous. Trimming stripped 0 bases from V and 1 base from J, with 10 bases between. CDR1 WNHNN and CDR2 SYGVQD come from the germline V gene (reference sequence). The CDR3 runs 15 residues. The chain's CDR3 is CASSESVRKSYEQYF. The CDR3, as DNA: TGCGCCAGCAGTGAGTCCGTCAGGAAATCCTACGAGCAGTACTTC.

This clone has only one observation. The chain recombines TRBV7-2 with TRBJ2-7; 10 nucleotides match TRBD1. The CDR3 length is 15 residues. CDR1 is SGHTA and CDR2 is FQGNSA in the germline V gene. After removal of 5 bases from V and 3 bases from J, the junction contained 7 bases not matched to a gene. The CDR3 nucleotides read TGTGCCAGCAGCACCCAGGGGACAGGGGACTACGAGCAGTACTTC. Amino acid sequence: CASSTQGTGDYEQYF.

The chain is built from TRBV30 and TRBJ2-5; TRBD1 agrees at 8 bases. V lost 0 bases, J lost 4 bases, and 7 bases stayed unmatched. Looked up from germline, CDR1 is GTSNPN and CDR2 is SVGIG (reference sequence). This CDR3 comprises 15 residues. The CDR3 spells CAWSVKAGGLETQYF. In DNA form, the CDR3 reads TGTGCCTGGAGTGTAAAAGCAGGGGGCTTAGAGACCCAGTACTTC.

The chain joins TRBV18 to TRBJ1-1; no definite D call. From germline, CDR1 is KGHSH and CDR2 LQKENI. The CDR3 is 13 amino acids. Trimming left V 6 bases short and J 6 bases short, with 14 bases between. CDR3 bases: TGTGCCAGCTCCGAGGACCTTAGCGCTGAAGCTTTCTTT. The encoded protein is CASSEDLSAEAFF. The full variable domain, completed using reference TRBV18 and TRBJ1-1, is NAGVMQNPRHLVRRRGQEARLRCSPMKGHSHVYWYRQLPEEGLKFMVYLQKENIIDESGMPKERFSAEFPKEGPSILRIQQVVRGDSAAYFCASSEDLSAEAFFGQGTRLTVV.

This clone was counted a few times. The chain uses TRBV2 and TRBJ2-5, with D perhaps TRBD2 (7 bases). Germline CDR1 and CDR2: SNHLY and FYNNEI. V shed 7 bases and J shed 5 bases, with 17 bases lying between them. This CDR3 has 14 residues. The CDR3 here is CASIRNPGGETQYF. DNA for the CDR3: TGTGCCAGCATTAGAAACCCGGGGGGCGAGACCCAGTACTTC. Filled out from reference TRBV2 and TRBJ2-5, the complete variable domain reads EPEVTQTPSHQVTQMGQEVILRCVPISNHLYFYWYRQILGQKVEFLVSFYNNEISEKSEIFDDQFSVERPDGSNFTLKIRSTKLEDSAMYFCASIRNPGGETQYFGPGTRLLVL.

The genes are TRBV5-6 and TRBJ2-2, with D perhaps TRBD1 (6 bases). CDR1 is SGHDT and CDR2 is YYEEEE in the germline V gene. CDR3 length: 13 amino acids. V shed 4 bases and J shed 7 bases, with 11 bases lying between them. This chain's CDR3 is CASSRNRDGELFF. The CDR3 nucleotides are TGTGCCAGCAGCCGAAACAGGGACGGGGAGCTGTTTTTT.

This clone has a single count. The chain recombines TRBV6-5 with TRBJ2-5, with D unclear. Germline values: CDR1 MNHEY, CDR2 SVGAGI. The CDR3 is 13 residues long. The V gene lost 2 bases and the J gene lost 5 bases, with 9 bases spanning the gap. CDR3: CASSYENDETQYF. The CDR3 bases are TGTGCCAGCAGTTACGAAAACGACGAGACCCAGTACTTC.

The chain recombines TRBV19 with TRBJ2-2, with 11 positions matching TRBD2. Germline V CDR1 and CDR2: LNHDA, SQIVND (reference sequence). Trimming took 2 bases from V and 5 from J; bases not matched to a gene: 4. This CDR3 has 16 residues. CDR3 coding DNA: TGTGCCAGTAGTATACGGCTAGCGGGGGGAACCGGGGAGCTGTTTTTT. It codes for CASSIRLAGGTGELFF.